This TCR beta chain emerged from a study of blood T cell repertoires in COVID-19. This CDR3 is built from 15 residues. Germline lookup yields CDR1 KGHDR and CDR2 SFDVKD. With V trimmed by 7 bases and J by 0 bases, 3 bases remained unmatched. In the original workflow: Estimated nucleated cell counts came from reference gene primer amplification. Data came from immunoSEQ multiplex PCR; TCRdb stores just in-frame clones and leaves some out. The V and J calls and clone size were taken over from that table, and D and trimming were inferred from the DNA. The table records approximately 200,000 clones, approximately 81% of them present only once.

The chain combines TRBV24-1 with TRBJ2-5; 11 bases are shared with TRBD1. The TCR originated in a woman older than 75 with acute or convalescent COVID-19. Sequencing was done on a sample of peripheral blood. CDR3 DNA: TGTGCCACCAGCGGGACAGGGGGGTACCAAGAGACCCAGTACTTC. Translation: CATSGTGGYQETQYF.